One and the same sample provided the 30 T cell receptor beta chains below, sequenced in a study of T cell repertoires in cytomegalovirus infection. These receptors lack a known antigen. TCRdb recomputed calls from the reads with MiXCR, one row per CDR3 protein. Among approximately 30,000 distinct CDR3 sequences, about 19% were seen once, and the ten largest hold roughly 80%. This sample comprised CD8+ T cells from cultured PBMCs, obtained from culture after CMV antigen stimulation. The receptors originated from a human donor in good health (CMV status not recorded). Some clones in this sample may be carry-over from other donors' samples.

In DNA, the CDR3 is TGTGCCAGCAGCCCAAGCCCCTCGGGACTAGCGTACAATGAGCAGTTCTTC. It is translated as CASSPSPSGLAYNEQFF. V usage is TRBV11-2 and J usage is TRBJ2-1; 10 bases map to TRBD2. The germline CDR1 and CDR2 sequences are SGHAT and FQNNGV. There are 17 residues in the CDR3. V lost 5 bases, J lost 4 bases, and 11 bases stayed unmatched.

This clonotype was seen a few times. The chain combines TRBV11-2 with TRBJ2-3; D not resolved. V was trimmed by 5 bases and J by 4 bases, leaving 10 bases between them. The CDR3 spans 13 residues. CDR1 is SGHAT and CDR2 is FQNNGV in the germline V gene. CDR3 in DNA: TGTGCCAGCAGCCCCCCGAGCCCAGATACGCAGTATTTT. This translates into CASSPPSPDTQYF.

This clonotype appeared a few times. The CDR3 sequence is CASSPLTGVRYEQYF. The CDR3 DNA follows: TGTGCCAGCAGTCCTCTGACAGGGGTGAGGTACGAGCAGTACTTC. This chain uses TRBV28 with TRBJ2-7, with 8 bases fitting TRBD1. Germline V gene data show CDR1 as MDHEN and CDR2 as SYDVKM. The V and J ends lost 5 bases and 4 bases, in that order; junction bases with no gene match: 10. The CDR3 has 15 residues.

This clonotype was seen a handful of times. The chain links TRBV7-2 to TRBJ1-2; TRBD1 matches 9 bases. The CDR3 runs 15 residues. Trimming at V came to 3 bases and at J to 6 bases, leaving 8 bases not matched to a gene. CDR1 is SGHTA, CDR2 FQGNSA, per germline. The CDR3 loop reads CASSLNRGRWDGYTF. In nucleotides, the CDR3 is TGTGCCAGCAGCTTGAACAGGGGGCGCTGGGATGGCTACACCTTC.

The table lists this clonotype with a few counts. The rearrangement uses TRBV12-3 or TRBV12-4 and TRBJ2-1, with a tentative D call TRBD2 (6 bases). This CDR3 contains 14 residues. V was pared by 5 bases and J by 2 bases, with 10 bases between. The CDR3 protein is CASSPSATYNEQFF. As DNA, the CDR3 is TGTGCCAGCAGTCCTAGCGCTACCTACAATGAGCAGTTCTTC.

The V call is TRBV7-6, the J call TRBJ2-2; D is uncertain. Deletions cut 4 bases from V and 3 bases from J, with 12 bases between. Germline CDR1 and CDR2: SGHVS and FNYEAQ. The CDR3 length is 15 residues. The CDR3 spells CASSSPRGYTGELFF. Written as DNA, the CDR3 is TGTGCCAGCAGCTCCCCCCGCGGATACACCGGGGAGCTGTTTTTT.

Note on this clonotype: A clone one base away is much larger, so this may be a read error. The chain combines TRBV27 with TRBJ1-4; D gene unclear. Germline CDR1 MNHEY, CDR2 SMNVEV (reference sequence). Deletions cut 6 bases from V and 4 bases from J, with 18 bases between. This CDR3 has 16 amino acids. CDR3 bases: TGTGCCAGCAGCCGAGTTGTGGTACAGAGTAATGAAAAACTGTTTTTT. Amino acid sequence: CASSRVVVQSNEKLFF.

There are a few counts of this clonotype. CDR3 in amino acids: CASSSLTSGSTDTQYF. DNA for the CDR3: TGTGCCAGCAGTTCCCTGACTAGCGGGAGCACAGATACGCAGTATTTT. The J gene is TRBJ2-3, the V gene TRBV28; 10 bases line up with TRBD2. With V trimmed by 4 bases and J by 0 bases, 4 bases remained unmatched. CDR1 is MDHEN and CDR2 is SYDVKM in the germline V gene. The CDR3 spans 16 residues.

This clonotype was counted between two and nine times. The chain joins TRBV7-9 to TRBJ2-7, with 7 bases that match TRBD2. Trimming took 4 bases from V and 5 from J; bases not matched to a gene: 2. The CDR3 loop spans 12 amino acids. Looked up from germline, CDR1 is SEHNR and CDR2 is FQNEAQ (reference sequence). CDR3 amino acids: CASSSGRNEQYF. CDR3 sequence (DNA): TGTGCCAGCAGCTCCGGGAGGAACGAGCAGTACTTC.

The table lists this clonotype with a few counts. The rearrangement uses TRBV12-5 and TRBJ1-1; 11 bases line up with TRBD1. V trimming: 0 bases; J trimming: 5 bases; junction bases outside the gene matches: 8. Looked up from germline, CDR1 is LGHNT and CDR2 is FRNRAP. The CDR3 length is 17 residues. The CDR3 nucleotides read TGTGCTAGTGGTTTGGTCCGGACAGGGGGCTGGGGAACTGAAGCTTTCTTT. Translation gives CASGLVRTGGWGTEAFF.

V usage is TRBV7-2 and J usage is TRBJ2-1, with 8 bases identical to TRBD2. V trimming: 4 bases; J trimming: 9 bases; junction bases outside the gene matches: 14. Germline CDR1 is SGHTA and CDR2 is FQGNSA. This CDR3 region has 16 residues. CDR3 in DNA: TGTGCCAGCAGCTCCCTAATAGCGGGACTTAATGGTGAGCAGTTCTTC. Translating gives CASSSLIAGLNGEQFF.

V and J are TRBV7-2 and TRBJ2-7; no definite D call. Trimming removed 5 bases at V and 7 bases at J, with 12 bases between. The CDR3 runs to 12 residues. Germline CDR1 and CDR2: SGHTA and FQGNSA. CDR3 in DNA: TGTGCCAGCAGCCCCGGGTTGGGGGAGCAGTACTTC. Translated: CASSPGLGEQYF. The full variable domain, its missing parts supplied by reference TRBV7-2 and TRBJ2-7, is GAGVSQSPSNKVTEKGKDVELRCDPISGHTALYWYRQSLGQGLEFLIYFQGNSAPDKSGLPSDRFSAERTGGSVSTLTIQRTQQEDSAVYLCASSPGLGEQYFGPGTRLTVT.

The chain uses TRBV13 and TRBJ2-7, with D hard to call. V dropped 4 bases and J dropped 6 bases, with 10 bases sitting between them. The CDR3 covers 12 residues. The germline gives CDR1 PRHDT, CDR2 FYEKMQ (reference sequence). CDR3 DNA sequence: TGTGCCAGCAGCTCGAGTCTGGGCGAGCAGTACTTC. This translates into CASSSSLGEQYF.

V gene TRBV7-9 combines with J gene TRBJ1-2; D possibly corresponds to TRBD1 (6 bases). V was shortened by 3 bases and J by 4 bases, with 12 bases between the two germline ends. CDR3 size: 14 residues. Germline V lookup: CDR1 SEHNR, CDR2 FQNEAQ (reference sequence). CDR3 amino acids: CASSFSGEGYGYTF. DNA for the CDR3: TGTGCCAGCAGCTTCTCAGGGGAAGGCTATGGCTACACCTTC.

This sequence joins TRBV20-1 and TRBJ2-7; 9 nucleotides agree with TRBD1. The CDR3 spans 13 residues. The ends lost 5 bases at V and 2 bases at J; junction bases unmatched: 4. CDR1 and CDR2 (germline): DFQATT, SNEGSKA (reference sequence). In nucleotides, the CDR3 is TGCAGTGCTCGGGACAGGGACACCTACGAGCAGTACTTC. Translated: CSARDRDTYEQYF.

This clonotype has at least ten counts. This chain links TRBV7-9 with TRBJ2-7; 8 bases line up with TRBD1. The V and J ends lost 5 bases and 4 bases, in that order; junction bases with no gene match: 13. The CDR3 covers 16 residues. Germline loops: CDR1 SEHNR, CDR2 FQNEAQ (reference sequence). CDR3 bases: TGTGCCAGCAGCGCAGCCGGCGGACAGGGAAGGTACGAGCAGTACTTC. This encodes CASSAAGGQGRYEQYF.

The V and J genes are TRBV7-2 and TRBJ2-1; possibly TRBD1 for D (6 bases). There are 14 residues in the CDR3. Between the trimmed V and J ends, which lost 0 bases and 7 bases, there was a span of 10 bases. Per the germline V gene, CDR1 is SGHTA and CDR2 is FQGNSA. Here the CDR3 reads CASSLAGARNEQFF. CDR3 in DNA: TGTGCCAGCAGCTTAGCGGGGGCGCGAAATGAGCAGTTCTTC.

The J gene is TRBJ2-6, the V gene TRBV7-9; 10 nucleotides align to TRBD1. The CDR3 extends over 18 amino acids. Trimming removed 3 bases from V and 3 bases from J; junction bases left unmatched: 8. The germline V gene encodes CDR1 SEHNR and CDR2 FQNEAQ (reference sequence). Here the CDR3 DNA reads TGTGCCAGCAGCTTCGACGTGACAGGGGGCCTTGGGGCCAACGTCCTGACTTTC. This encodes CASSFDVTGGLGANVLTF.

This chain joins TRBV6-2 or TRBV6-3 and TRBJ2-1, with TRBD1 matching 7 bases. This CDR3 contains 15 residues. With 4 bases clipped from V and 8 bases from J, the junction kept 11 bases outside the gene matches. The germline gives CDR1 MNHEY, CDR2 SVGEGT. Here the CDR3 DNA reads TGTGCCAGCAGTTCCTTAGAGGGGGCGAGGGATGAGCAGTTCTTC. Its translation: CASSSLEGARDEQFF.

The V gene is TRBV5-6, the J gene TRBJ1-1; D uncertain. The length of the CDR3 is 14 residues. In germline, CDR1 is SGHDT, CDR2 YYEEEE. With 4 bases removed from V and 3 bases from J, the gap between germline ends came to 13 bases. CDR3: CASSPFRPDTEAFF. The CDR3 DNA reads as TGTGCCAGCAGCCCTTTTCGCCCTGACACTGAAGCTTTCTTT. The whole variable domain, filled in from reference TRBV5-6 and TRBJ1-1, reads DAGVTQSPTHLIKTRGQQVTLRCSPKSGHDTVSWYQQALGQGPQFIFQYYEEEERQRGNFPDRFSGHQFPNYSSELNVNALLLGDSALYLCASSPFRPDTEAFFGQGTRLTVV.

V is TRBV7-2 and J is TRBJ2-7; 9 bases line up with TRBD1. V shed 1 base, J shed 3 bases, and the junction held 7 bases outside the gene matches. Per the germline V gene, CDR1 is SGHTA and CDR2 is FQGNSA. CDR3 length equals 16 residues. CDR3: CASSLVGTGKFYEQYF. In DNA form, the CDR3 reads TGTGCCAGCAGCTTAGTCGGGACAGGGAAATTCTACGAGCAGTACTTC.

This clonotype was picked up many times. The chain joins TRBV7-9 to TRBJ2-7; 8 nucleotides align to TRBD1. Trimming removed 5 bases from V and 5 bases from J; junction bases left unmatched: 2. Germline CDR1 SEHNR, CDR2 FQNEAQ (reference sequence). The CDR3 has 12 amino acids. The CDR3 is CASSQGQDEQYF. The CDR3 DNA reads as TGTGCCAGCAGCCAGGGACAGGACGAGCAGTACTTC.

This clonotype has just a few counts. This rearrangement joins TRBV7-3 to TRBJ2-5; 8 bases are shared with TRBD1. The CDR3 spans 14 residues. Trimming removed 6 bases from V and 2 bases from J; junction bases left unmatched: 5. CDR1 SGHTA and CDR2 FQGTGA come from the germline V gene. For the CDR3, the DNA is TGTGCCAGCAGTCCGAACAGGGGGCAAGAGACCCAGTACTTC. Its translation: CASSPNRGQETQYF.

In its sample, this clonotype was seen many times. The V and J genes are TRBV7-2 and TRBJ2-7; 10 positions agree with TRBD2. The germline CDR1 and CDR2 sequences are SGHTA and FQGNSA. The CDR3 extends over 17 amino acids. Trimming removed 0 bases from V and 4 bases from J; junction bases left unmatched: 9. CDR3 protein: CASSLARELAGPYEQYF. The CDR3 nucleotides are TGTGCCAGCAGCTTAGCACGGGAACTAGCGGGACCTTACGAGCAGTACTTC.

The chain employs TRBV12-3 or TRBV12-4 and TRBJ2-1; 9 bases are a match to TRBD2. The CDR3 consists of 14 residues. J gave up 8 bases and V 5 bases, and 7 bases lay outside the gene matches. The CDR3 loop is CASSLSGGWDEQFF. In nucleotides, the CDR3 is TGTGCCAGCAGTCTTAGCGGGGGCTGGGATGAGCAGTTCTTC.

At least ten counts were recorded for this clonotype. J is TRBJ2-5 and V is TRBV5-6; D perhaps matches TRBD1 (6 bases). Trimming stripped 4 bases from V and 9 bases from J, with 19 bases between. This CDR3 is 14 amino acids long. Germline V gives CDR1 SGHDT, CDR2 YYEEEE. The CDR3 reads CASSPPDSMRPQYF. DNA for the CDR3: TGTGCCAGCAGCCCCCCGGACAGTATGAGACCCCAGTACTTC.

This clonotype has a handful of counts. The chain is built from TRBV7-3 and TRBJ2-7; D perhaps matches TRBD1 (5 bases). Trimming shortened V by 1 base and J by 3 bases, and 13 bases separated the two germline ends. Germline CDR1 reads SGHTA; CDR2 reads FQGTGA. This CDR3 is 15 amino acids long. The CDR3 coding sequence is TGTGCCAGCAGCTTAAAGGTGACAGAGAACTACGAGCAGTACTTC. Translated: CASSLKVTENYEQYF.

This clonotype was counted at least ten times. The J gene is TRBJ2-3, the V gene TRBV28, with a possible D match to TRBD2 (6 bases). From germline, CDR1 is MDHEN and CDR2 SYDVKM. This CDR3 spans 17 amino acids. V lost 2 bases to trimming and J lost 2 bases, with 17 bases between them. The DNA for the CDR3 is TGTGCCAGCAGTTTAATTGCCAATGGGGACTTCACAGATACGCAGTATTTT. Its protein product is CASSLIANGDFTDTQYF.

This chain uses TRBV4-2 with TRBJ1-2; 7 bases agree with TRBD1. J lost 4 bases, V lost 4 bases, and 9 bases had no gene match. From germline, CDR1 is LGHNA and CDR2 YNFKEQ. The CDR3 spans 15 residues. CDR3: CASSRETGSLYGYTF. The CDR3 region has the DNA TGTGCCAGCAGCCGAGAGACAGGGTCCCTCTATGGCTACACCTTC.

This clonotype was seen only a few times. The chain has TRBV11-2 and TRBJ2-7, with 8 bases fitting TRBD1. In germline, CDR1 is SGHAT, CDR2 FQNNGV. This CDR3 comprises 14 residues. V trimming: 5 bases; J trimming: 5 bases; junction bases outside the gene matches: 8. The CDR3 loop is CASSPGQGWDEQYF. CDR3 coding DNA: TGTGCCAGCAGCCCCGGACAGGGCTGGGACGAGCAGTACTTC.